A selection of T cell receptor beta chains follows, all from one sample in a study of T-cell memory formation after mild COVID-19. TCRdb used MiXCR to reprocess the 5' RACE reads, holding one entry per CDR3 protein. Of under 400,000 distinct CDR3 sequences detected, 25% to 30% appear once; the ten largest clones hold roughly 13%. Sequences were obtained from PBMCs or a T cell subset sorted from them (not recorded which). These receptors were obtained from an adult woman who had mild COVID-19 (a few samples of this study predate the infection). Cell type and time point are not known. CDR3s include the opening cysteine and the closing phenylalanine or tryptophan. The order of the fields is CDR3 length, D gene, J gene, clone size, V gene, CDR3 protein, CDR3 DNA. A D gene is named only where the DNA matches it firmly. Where a row states a size, it is once, few, many or the class of an expanded clone; other rows omit it.

18,-,TRBJ2-3,many,TRBV12-3/TRBV12-4,CASSSADSTVGIRRSQYF,TGTGCCAGCAGTTCCGCTGACTCCACGGTGGGGATAAGACGGTCGCAGTATTTT
15,-,TRBJ2-1,few,TRBV24-1,CATSSPGGDYNEQFF,TGTGCCACCAGCTCTCCAGGGGGGGACTACAATGAGCAGTTCTTC
15,TRBD2,TRBJ2-1,-,TRBV2,CASSEESGGHNEQFF,TGTGCCAGCAGTGAAGAGAGCGGGGGGCACAATGAGCAGTTCTTC
15,TRBD2,TRBJ2-2,-,TRBV29-1,CSVAFRSSGSGELFF,TGCAGCGTTGCATTTCGGTCTAGCGGGAGCGGGGAGCTGTTTTTT
15,-,TRBJ1-1,few,TRBV4-3,CASSQDLGDGNEAFF,TGCGCCAGCAGCCAAGATCTAGGGGATGGGAATGAAGCTTTCTTT
14,-,TRBJ2-5,-,TRBV15,CATSRAGSQETQYF,TGTGCCACCAGCAGAGCAGGAAGCCAAGAGACCCAGTACTTC
17,TRBD1,TRBJ1-1,-,TRBV5-4,CASRGQGIRGRNTEAFF,TGTGCCAGCAGAGGCCAGGGGATCAGGGGGCGGAACACTGAAGCTTTCTTT
14,TRBD1,TRBJ1-1,-,TRBV6-5,CASSYYAGQGIAFF,TGTGCCAGCAGTTACTACGCGGGACAGGGGATCGCTTTCTTT
14,-,TRBJ2-5,few,TRBV6-6,CASSYSTAQETQYF,TGTGCCAGCAGTTACTCGACAGCGCAAGAGACCCAGTACTTC
12,TRBD1,TRBJ2-5,-,TRBV29-1,CSYDRGIETQYF,TGCAGCTATGACAGGGGGATAGAGACCCAGTACTTC
14,TRBD1,TRBJ2-7,-,TRBV9,CASSERQGSYEQYF,TGTGCCAGCAGCGAGCGACAGGGGTCCTACGAGCAGTACTTC
14,-,TRBJ2-3,-,TRBV20-1,CSARVYSSTDTQYF,TGCAGTGCTAGAGTATACTCTAGCACAGATACGCAGTATTTT
15,-,TRBJ2-3,few,TRBV6-5,CASSPRRYSTDTQYF,TGTGCCAGCAGTCCACGACGGTATAGCACAGATACGCAGTATTTT
14,-,TRBJ2-5,few,TRBV12-3/TRBV12-4,CASSSDRSAETQYF,TGTGCCAGCAGTTCCGACAGGTCGGCGGAGACCCAGTACTTC
14,-,TRBJ1-5,-,TRBV4-1,CASSQVWGDQPQHF,TGCGCCAGCAGCCAAGTATGGGGGGACCAGCCCCAGCATTTT
11,-,TRBJ1-1,-,TRBV7-9,CASSLSVGAFF,TGTGCCAGCAGCTTATCAGTTGGAGCTTTCTTT
15,TRBD2,TRBJ2-7,few,TRBV20-1,CSARAGTSGPYEQYF,TGCAGTGCTAGAGCCGGGACTAGCGGACCCTACGAGCAGTACTTC
15,-,TRBJ2-3,few,TRBV7-2,CASSFITGGGNTQYF,TGTGCCAGCAGCTTCATAACAGGAGGGGGTAATACGCAGTATTTT
16,TRBD2,TRBJ2-3,-,TRBV5-1,CASSFSSGVYLTRTYF,TGCGCCAGCAGCTTCTCTAGCGGGGTATACCTCACCCGCACCTATTTT
14,-,TRBJ2-5,-,TRBV7-9,CASSFLTVQETQYF,TGTGCCAGCAGCTTCTTGACAGTCCAAGAGACCCAGTACTTC
15,-,TRBJ2-5,many,TRBV27,CATLLTAGRVETQYF,TGTGCCACCCTCTTGACAGCAGGGCGGGTCGAGACCCAGTACTTC
17,TRBD2,TRBJ2-1,-,TRBV6-1,CASSVRPGGGSYNEQFF,TGTGCCAGCAGTGTTCGTCCCGGCGGGGGCTCCTACAATGAGCAGTTCTTC
12,-,TRBJ2-7,-,TRBV5-1,CASSSDPYEQYF,TGCGCCAGCAGCTCGGACCCCTACGAGCAGTACTTC
14,TRBD1,TRBJ2-7,few,TRBV5-1,CASSWRQGLYEQYF,TGCGCCAGCAGCTGGCGACAGGGCCTCTACGAGCAGTACTTC
16,TRBD1,TRBJ1-5,-,TRBV5-1,CASSLDPQGSGQPQHF,TGCGCCAGCAGCTTGGACCCACAGGGGTCAGGGCAGCCCCAGCATTTT
17,TRBD1,TRBJ2-5,-,TRBV7-2,CASSLVGTGLYQETQYF,TGTGCCAGCAGCTTGGTGGGGACAGGACTATACCAAGAGACCCAGTACTTC
13,-,TRBJ2-1,few,TRBV24-1,CATSDPDRNEQFF,TGTGCCACCAGTGATCCGGACAGAAATGAGCAGTTCTTC
14,-,TRBJ1-2,-,TRBV6-1,CASSDSPGIGGYTF,TGTGCCAGCAGTGACTCCCCAGGAATAGGTGGCTACACCTTC
14,TRBD2,TRBJ2-3,few,TRBV9,CASRAGTSVDTQYF,TGTGCCAGCAGGGCCGGGACTAGTGTCGATACGCAGTATTTT
15,-,TRBJ2-2,-,TRBV30,CAYPPLGGNTGELFF,TGTGCCTATCCCCCGTTGGGAGGGAACACCGGGGAGCTGTTTTTT
13,-,TRBJ2-1,-,TRBV7-8,CASSPLVQGEQFF,TGTGCCAGCAGCCCTCTGGTCCAGGGTGAGCAGTTCTTC
16,-,TRBJ1-3,-,TRBV4-1,CASSQSTASSGNTIYF,TGCGCCAGCAGCCAATCGACAGCGAGCTCTGGAAACACCATATATTTT
14,-,TRBJ2-3,-,TRBV19,CASRTTGSTDTQYF,TGTGCCAGTAGAACTACCGGGAGCACAGATACGCAGTATTTT
14,-,TRBJ2-3,few,TRBV7-9,CASSPVLNTDTQYF,TGTGCCAGCAGTCCGGTTTTAAACACAGATACGCAGTATTTT
16,TRBD1,TRBJ2-5,few,TRBV18,CASSTYGQGGGETQYF,TGTGCCAGCTCAACCTATGGACAGGGAGGAGGAGAGACCCAGTACTTC
14,-,TRBJ2-3,-,TRBV7-7,CASSPILETDTQYF,TGTGCCAGCAGCCCCATCCTAGAAACAGATACGCAGTATTTT
18,TRBD2,TRBJ2-2,-,TRBV6-6,CASGRTSGGAANTGELFF,TGTGCCAGCGGGAGAACTAGCGGGGGGGCTGCGAACACCGGGGAGCTGTTTTTT
15,-,TRBJ2-7,few,TRBV15,CATSREATDSYEQYF,TGTGCCACCAGCAGAGAGGCGACAGACTCCTACGAGCAGTACTTC
15,-,TRBJ2-5,few,TRBV29-1,CSVEDAGGPLETQYF,TGCAGCGTTGAAGATGCAGGGGGGCCCCTGGAGACCCAGTACTTC
15,-,TRBJ2-3,-,TRBV28,CASSPTASSTDTQYF,TGTGCCAGCAGCCCGACCGCCTCTAGCACAGATACGCAGTATTTT
15,-,TRBJ2-1,-,TRBV5-6,CASSGDKGSYNEQFF,TGTGCCAGCAGCGGGGATAAAGGGTCCTACAATGAGCAGTTCTTC
15,-,TRBJ2-3,few,TRBV7-2,CASSPLAGSTDTQYF,TGTGCCAGCAGCCCCTTGGCGGGAAGCACAGATACGCAGTATTTT
16,-,TRBJ1-2,-,TRBV12-3/TRBV12-4,CASSLRGFIENYGYTF,TGTGCCAGCAGTTTGAGGGGCTTTATCGAAAACTATGGCTACACCTTC
11,-,TRBJ1-1,few,TRBV6-1,CASPEVGEAFF,TGTGCCAGCCCGGAGGTGGGTGAAGCTTTCTTT
16,-,TRBJ2-1,few,TRBV15,CATSTPSSSQYNEQFF,TGTGCCACCAGCACCCCCTCCTCCTCACAATACAATGAGCAGTTCTTC
11,-,TRBJ1-1,-,TRBV2,CASSEGTEAFF,TGTGCCAGCAGTGAAGGCACTGAAGCTTTCTTT
13,-,TRBJ2-1,-,TRBV15,CATRLGSYNEQFF,TGTGCCACGCGCCTCGGTTCCTACAATGAGCAGTTCTTC
17,TRBD2,TRBJ2-5,-,TRBV9,CASSSGTSGGAKETQYF,TGTGCCAGCAGCTCAGGGACTAGCGGGGGGGCCAAGGAGACCCAGTACTTC
14,-,TRBJ1-1,-,TRBV3-1,CASSQVAGYTEAFF,TGTGCCAGCAGCCAAGTGGCGGGTTACACTGAAGCTTTCTTT
12,-,TRBJ2-2,many,TRBV6-5,CASSYAAGELFF,TGTGCCAGCAGTTACGCGGCCGGGGAGCTGTTTTTT
15,-,TRBJ1-6,-,TRBV20-1,CSARANRGTNSPLHF,TGCAGTGCTAGAGCGAACCGCGGAACGAATTCACCCCTCCACTTT
15,-,TRBJ2-1,-,TRBV20-1,CSAPPPRGPFNEQFF,TGCAGTGCCCCTCCTCCGAGAGGGCCATTCAATGAGCAGTTCTTC
16,-,TRBJ2-5,-,TRBV2,CASSEGGVARQETQYF,TGTGCCAGCAGTGAAGGCGGGGTAGCCCGCCAAGAGACCCAGTACTTC
16,TRBD1,TRBJ2-3,-,TRBV12-5,CASGTGTALSTDTQYF,TGTGCTAGTGGCACCGGGACAGCTTTAAGCACAGATACGCAGTATTTT
15,-,TRBJ2-7,-,TRBV4-1,CASSHETRAPYEQYF,TGCGCCAGCAGCCACGAGACCCGGGCACCCTACGAGCAGTACTTC
15,TRBD1,TRBJ1-6,many,TRBV7-6,CASSLTGDRSSPLHF,TGTGCCAGCAGCTTGACAGGGGATAGAAGTTCACCCCTCCACTTT